The text below deals with one T cell receptor beta chain. Its matching antigen is unknown. One end of the junction does not line up with germline, which may come from a read error. Samples came from healthy bone marrow donors. There are 17 residues in the CDR3. From germline, CDR1 is MNHEY and CDR2 SMNVEV (reference sequence). The source of the sample is a study of cytomegalovirus exposure and HLA in healthy donors. Primers included in the PCR were 60 Vbeta and 13 Jbeta primers. Some clones are missing from TCRdb's copy, which holds only in-frame ones; the method was immunoSEQ multiplex PCR. The data hold some 130,000 clones, with 82% observed a single time. Whole-study findings and limits: CMV serostatus was the only immune exposure information that was available.

Sequencing used PBMCs. The rearrangement uses TRBV27 and TRBJ2-6, with TRBD2 matching over 7 bases. The source of this sequence is a male donor in good health and CMV-seropositive. CDR3 in amino acids: CASSLSGRDPGANGLTF. For the CDR3, the DNA is TGTGCCAGCAGTTTGTCAGGGAGGGACCCTGGGGCCAACGGCCTGACTTTC.